This is a list of T cell receptor beta chains from one sample in a study of cytomegalovirus exposure and HLA in healthy donors. Sequenced by immunoSEQ multiplex PCR; TCRdb stores in-frame clones only, minus some. The top ten hold roughly 13% of the sample, which has 100,000 to 150,000 clones, around 76% seen once. Material: PBMCs. The receptors shown here come from a woman aged 55 to 70 in good health and CMV-seropositive. Each CDR3 is given with its conserved first and last residue. The order of the fields is J gene, D gene, clone size, V gene, CDR3 length, CDR3 protein, CDR3 DNA. The D gene is left open where the match is weak. Size is stated for part of the rows, as once, few or many counts, or as a class when the clone is expanded.

j_call: TRBJ1-2
d_call: NA
clone_size: NA
v_call: TRBV19
cdr3_length: 14
cdr3_aa: CASSAETDNYGYTF
cdr3_nt: TGTGCCAGTAGTGCGGAGACAGATAACTATGGCTACACCTTC

j_call: TRBJ1-5
d_call: NA
clone_size: once
v_call: TRBV5-5
cdr3_length: 13
cdr3_aa: CASSLGLTQPQHF
cdr3_nt: TGTGCCAGCAGCCTGGGACTTACTCAGCCCCAGCATTTT

j_call: TRBJ2-5
d_call: TRBD2
clone_size: once
v_call: TRBV7-3
cdr3_length: 15
cdr3_aa: CASSPSSGVLETQYF
cdr3_nt: TGTGCCAGCAGCCCTTCTAGCGGAGTATTGGAGACCCAGTACTTC

j_call: TRBJ1-3
d_call: NA
clone_size: NA
v_call: TRBV2
cdr3_length: 15
cdr3_aa: CASLLTKGGGNTIYF
cdr3_nt: TGTGCCAGCCTGTTGACCAAGGGAGGTGGAAACACCATATATTTT

j_call: TRBJ1-3
d_call: NA
clone_size: NA
v_call: TRBV2
cdr3_length: 17
cdr3_aa: CASCLSLAVFSGNTIYF
cdr3_nt: TGTGCCAGCTGCCTAAGCTTGGCGGTATTCTCTGGAAACACCATATATTTT

j_call: TRBJ2-2
d_call: TRBD1
clone_size: NA
v_call: TRBV7-2
cdr3_length: 17
cdr3_aa: CASTNILGTANTGELFF
cdr3_nt: TGTGCCAGCACCAACATTTTAGGGACAGCGAACACCGGGGAGCTGTTTTTT

j_call: TRBJ2-1
d_call: TRBD2
clone_size: NA
v_call: TRBV15
cdr3_length: 16
cdr3_aa: CATSRVFWREGYEQFF
cdr3_nt: TGTGCCACCAGCAGAGTTTTTTGGCGGGAGGGCTATGAGCAGTTCTTC

j_call: TRBJ1-5
d_call: TRBD1
clone_size: NA
v_call: TRBV7-6
cdr3_length: 17
cdr3_aa: CASSLGTGKYSNQPQHF
cdr3_nt: TGTGCCAGCAGCTTAGGGACAGGGAAGTATAGCAATCAGCCCCAGCATTTT

j_call: TRBJ1-1
d_call: TRBD1
clone_size: few
v_call: TRBV6-5
cdr3_length: 15
cdr3_aa: CASRRDRSMNTEAFF
cdr3_nt: TGTGCCAGCAGAAGGGACAGGAGCATGAACACTGAAGCTTTCTTT

j_call: TRBJ2-7
d_call: TRBD2
clone_size: NA
v_call: TRBV7-9
cdr3_length: 15
cdr3_aa: CASSLTSWGAYEQYF
cdr3_nt: TGTGCCAGCAGCTTGACTAGCTGGGGCGCTTACGAGCAGTACTTC

j_call: TRBJ2-7
d_call: TRBD1
clone_size: NA
v_call: TRBV6-5
cdr3_length: 14
cdr3_aa: CASRGGPRDYEQYF
cdr3_nt: TGTGCCAGCAGAGGGGGCCCAAGGGACTACGAGCAGTACTTC

j_call: TRBJ2-7
d_call: TRBD1
clone_size: NA
v_call: TRBV5-1
cdr3_length: 14
cdr3_aa: CASRTGTEPYEQYF
cdr3_nt: TGCGCCAGCAGAACCGGGACAGAGCCCTACGAGCAGTACTTC

j_call: TRBJ1-1
d_call: NA
clone_size: NA
v_call: TRBV4-1
cdr3_length: 16
cdr3_aa: CASSQEGRWFGSEAFF
cdr3_nt: TGCGCCAGCAGCCAAGAGGGTAGATGGTTTGGGAGTGAAGCTTTCTTT

j_call: TRBJ2-7
d_call: TRBD2
clone_size: NA
v_call: TRBV14
cdr3_length: 15
cdr3_aa: CASSQGLAGVYGQYF
cdr3_nt: TGTGCCAGCAGCCAAGGACTAGCGGGAGTCTACGGGCAGTACTTC

j_call: TRBJ2-7
d_call: NA
clone_size: NA
v_call: TRBV2
cdr3_length: 17
cdr3_aa: CASSEKVLGGASYEQYF
cdr3_nt: TGTGCCAGCAGTGAAAAGGTGCTCGGGGGTGCCAGCTACGAGCAGTACTTC

j_call: TRBJ2-5
d_call: NA
clone_size: NA
v_call: TRBV19
cdr3_length: 13
cdr3_aa: CASSIFPSETQYF
cdr3_nt: TGTGCCAGTAGTATATTTCCCTCGGAGACCCAGTACTTC

j_call: TRBJ2-7
d_call: TRBD2
clone_size: NA
v_call: TRBV5-1
cdr3_length: 18
cdr3_aa: CASSLVGTSGLAPHEQYF
cdr3_nt: TGCGCCAGCAGCTTGGTAGGCACTTCCGGACTAGCTCCCCACGAGCAGTACTTC

j_call: TRBJ2-4
d_call: TRBD2
clone_size: NA
v_call: TRBV7-9
cdr3_length: 14
cdr3_aa: CASSWGLAENIQYF
cdr3_nt: TGTGCCAGCAGCTGGGGACTAGCGGAAAACATTCAGTACTTC

j_call: TRBJ2-7
d_call: NA
clone_size: NA
v_call: TRBV4-1
cdr3_length: 17
cdr3_aa: CASSQTLSPWRAYEQYF
cdr3_nt: TGCGCCAGCAGCCAAACCCTTTCGCCATGGCGGGCATACGAGCAGTACTTC

j_call: TRBJ1-1
d_call: NA
clone_size: NA
v_call: TRBV27
cdr3_length: 14
cdr3_aa: CASRALGGDPEAFF
cdr3_nt: TGTGCCAGCAGGGCCCTGGGAGGGGACCCTGAAGCTTTCTTT

j_call: TRBJ2-7
d_call: TRBD1
clone_size: NA
v_call: TRBV30
cdr3_length: 14
cdr3_aa: CACTSRDRVEGQYF
cdr3_nt: TGTGCCTGCACGTCCCGGGACAGGGTCGAGGGGCAGTACTTC

j_call: TRBJ1-2
d_call: NA
clone_size: NA
v_call: TRBV5-1
cdr3_length: 14
cdr3_aa: CASSTYRENYGYTF
cdr3_nt: TGCGCCAGCAGCACCTACCGGGAGAACTATGGCTACACCTTC

j_call: TRBJ2-1
d_call: TRBD2
clone_size: NA
v_call: TRBV15
cdr3_length: 19
cdr3_aa: CATSRDGGRLAGGYNEQFF
cdr3_nt: TGTGCCACCAGCAGAGATGGTGGGAGACTAGCGGGGGGGTACAATGAGCAGTTCTTC

j_call: TRBJ1-4
d_call: NA
clone_size: NA
v_call: TRBV29-1
cdr3_length: 13
cdr3_aa: CSVAGGLNEKLFF
cdr3_nt: TGCAGCGTTGCGGGGGGACTTAATGAAAAACTGTTTTTT

j_call: TRBJ1-4
d_call: NA
clone_size: once
v_call: TRBV15
cdr3_length: 16
cdr3_aa: CAISRDSRATNEKLFF
cdr3_nt: TGTGCCATCAGCAGAGATTCGAGGGCAACTAATGAAAAACTGTTTTTT

j_call: TRBJ2-2
d_call: TRBD2
clone_size: NA
v_call: TRBV5-4
cdr3_length: 16
cdr3_aa: CASSRGLAGDTGELFF
cdr3_nt: TGTGCCAGCAGCAGGGGACTAGCGGGTGACACCGGGGAGCTGTTTTTT

j_call: TRBJ2-2
d_call: TRBD2
clone_size: few
v_call: TRBV6-5
cdr3_length: 15
cdr3_aa: CASSPAGANTGELFF
cdr3_nt: TGTGCCAGCAGCCCAGCGGGGGCGAACACCGGGGAGCTGTTTTTT

j_call: TRBJ2-3
d_call: TRBD2
clone_size: NA
v_call: TRBV4-1
cdr3_length: 16
cdr3_aa: CASSRLAGVLSDTQYF
cdr3_nt: TGCGCCAGCAGCCGACTAGCGGGAGTCCTATCAGATACGCAGTATTTT

j_call: TRBJ1-2
d_call: TRBD1
clone_size: NA
v_call: TRBV28
cdr3_length: 16
cdr3_aa: CASSLPPGTGEGGYTF
cdr3_nt: TGTGCCAGCAGTTTACCCCCCGGGACAGGGGAAGGCGGCTACACCTTC

j_call: TRBJ2-5
d_call: NA
clone_size: NA
v_call: TRBV19
cdr3_length: 13
cdr3_aa: CASSRDLEETQYF
cdr3_nt: TGTGCCAGTAGTCGGGATCTCGAAGAGACCCAGTACTTC

j_call: TRBJ2-1
d_call: TRBD2
clone_size: NA
v_call: TRBV5-4
cdr3_length: 16
cdr3_aa: CASSAGLAGGMGEQFF
cdr3_nt: TGTGCCAGCAGCGCTGGACTAGCGGGAGGGATGGGGGAGCAGTTCTTC

j_call: TRBJ2-3
d_call: NA
clone_size: NA
v_call: TRBV30
cdr3_length: 14
cdr3_aa: CAWSKARGTDTQYF
cdr3_nt: TGTGCCTGGAGTAAAGCCAGGGGAACAGATACGCAGTATTTT

j_call: TRBJ2-7
d_call: NA
clone_size: NA
v_call: TRBV9
cdr3_length: 15
cdr3_aa: CASSVAWDTSYEQYF
cdr3_nt: TGTGCCAGCAGCGTAGCCTGGGACACCTCCTACGAGCAGTACTTC

j_call: TRBJ2-3
d_call: TRBD1
clone_size: once
v_call: TRBV7-9
cdr3_length: 17
cdr3_aa: CASSLPLGQERTDTQYF
cdr3_nt: TGTGCCAGCAGCCTTCCCCTAGGACAGGAGCGCACAGATACGCAGTATTTT

j_call: TRBJ1-6
d_call: NA
clone_size: NA
v_call: TRBV25-1
cdr3_length: 15
cdr3_aa: CASSDHPGYNSPLHF
cdr3_nt: TGTGCCAGCAGTGACCACCCGGGGTATAATTCACCCCTCCACTTT

j_call: TRBJ2-1
d_call: TRBD2
clone_size: NA
v_call: TRBV6-5
cdr3_length: 14
cdr3_aa: CASRNSGKGSEQFF
cdr3_nt: TGTGCCAGCAGGAATAGCGGGAAGGGGAGTGAGCAGTTCTTC

j_call: TRBJ2-2
d_call: NA
clone_size: NA
v_call: TRBV5-4
cdr3_length: 16
cdr3_aa: CASSFYPRLDTGELFF
cdr3_nt: TGTGCCAGCAGCTTTTATCCACGACTAGACACCGGGGAGCTGTTTTTT

j_call: TRBJ2-7
d_call: NA
clone_size: NA
v_call: TRBV11-2
cdr3_length: 14
cdr3_aa: CASSLAGSAYEQYF
cdr3_nt: TGTGCCAGCAGCTTAGCTGGGAGCGCCTACGAGCAGTACTTC

j_call: TRBJ2-3
d_call: TRBD2
clone_size: NA
v_call: TRBV7-2
cdr3_length: 15
cdr3_aa: CASSPRGGGADTQYF
cdr3_nt: TGTGCCAGCAGCCCCCGGGGGGGAGGGGCAGATACGCAGTATTTT

j_call: TRBJ1-1
d_call: NA
clone_size: NA
v_call: TRBV14
cdr3_length: 17
cdr3_aa: CASSLLNLGRLNTEAFF
cdr3_nt: TGTGCCAGCAGCCTTCTAAATTTGGGGCGTCTGAACACTGAAGCTTTCTTT

j_call: TRBJ2-7
d_call: TRBD2
clone_size: NA
v_call: TRBV29-1
cdr3_length: 13
cdr3_aa: CSVARREPYEQYF
cdr3_nt: TGCAGCGTTGCGAGGCGGGAGCCCTACGAGCAGTACTTC

j_call: TRBJ1-2
d_call: TRBD1
clone_size: few
v_call: TRBV29-1
cdr3_length: 14
cdr3_aa: CSVDLGQFSNGYTF
cdr3_nt: TGCAGCGTTGACTTGGGACAGTTCTCGAATGGCTACACCTTC

j_call: TRBJ2-5
d_call: TRBD2
clone_size: NA
v_call: TRBV7-8
cdr3_length: 15
cdr3_aa: CASSLRREGMETQYF
cdr3_nt: TGTGCCAGCAGCTTACGGCGGGAGGGTATGGAGACCCAGTACTTC

j_call: TRBJ1-3
d_call: NA
clone_size: NA
v_call: TRBV9
cdr3_length: 14
cdr3_aa: CASSATASGNTIYF
cdr3_nt: TGTGCCAGCAGCGCGACTGCCTCTGGAAACACCATATATTTT

j_call: TRBJ1-2
d_call: NA
clone_size: NA
v_call: TRBV12-5
cdr3_length: 15
cdr3_aa: CASGLYDQGTYGYTF
cdr3_nt: TGTGCTAGTGGTTTATATGATCAGGGGACCTATGGCTACACCTTC

j_call: TRBJ1-2
d_call: TRBD1
clone_size: NA
v_call: TRBV6-6
cdr3_length: 15
cdr3_aa: CASSYSADRVQGYTF
cdr3_nt: TGTGCCAGCAGTTACTCGGCCGACAGGGTGCAAGGCTACACCTTC